The clone carrying this T cell receptor beta chain has a count of ten or more. Its antigen is unknown. These data originate in a study of early T cells in non-severe SARS-CoV-2 infection. Study-wide context: Sequencing of bulk RNA from unsorted whole blood was done, without chain pairing. Study-wide results and limits: The study's VDJdb matching favored anti-spike CD8 responses and missed private and CD4 specificities.

Unique molecular identifiers were added to individual cDNA molecules. Each CDR3 protein gets one entry after TCRdb re-called the 5' RACE reads with MiXCR. The sample carries 49,000 or so distinct CDR3 sequences, about 6.5% recorded once. Germline trimming cut 5 bases from V and 1 base from J; bases unmatched to any gene: 5. This CDR3 contains 15 residues. Germline V CDR1 and CDR2: SGHTA, FQGNSA. The source is an adult who was a healthcare worker with PCR-confirmed SARS-CoV-2 infection or an uninfected control (not recorded which). J is TRBJ2-7 and V is TRBV7-2, with TRBD2 matching over 10 bases. This material consisted of whole blood, taken at baseline. CDR3 DNA sequence: TGTGCCAGCAGCCAGGGACTAGCGCAATCCTACGAGCAGTACTTC. Its translation: CASSQGLAQSYEQYF.